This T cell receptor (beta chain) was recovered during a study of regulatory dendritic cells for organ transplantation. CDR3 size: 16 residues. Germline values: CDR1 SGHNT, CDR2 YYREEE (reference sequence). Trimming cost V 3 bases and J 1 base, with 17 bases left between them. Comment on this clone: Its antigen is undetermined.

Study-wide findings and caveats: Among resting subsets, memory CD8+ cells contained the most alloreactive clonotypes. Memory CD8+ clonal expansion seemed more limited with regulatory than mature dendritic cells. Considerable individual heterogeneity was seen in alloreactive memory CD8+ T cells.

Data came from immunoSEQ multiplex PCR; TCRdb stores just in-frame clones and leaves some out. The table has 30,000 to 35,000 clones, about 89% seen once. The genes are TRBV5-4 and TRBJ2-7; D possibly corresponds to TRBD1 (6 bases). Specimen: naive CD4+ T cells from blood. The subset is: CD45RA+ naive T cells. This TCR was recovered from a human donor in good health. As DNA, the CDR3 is TGTGCCAGCAGCTCCAGTAACAGGGTAAATTCCTACGAGCAGTACTTC. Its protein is CASSSSNRVNSYEQYF.